These 14 T cell receptor beta chains came from one sample sequenced in a study of memory CD8 T cells in hepatitis C reinfection. Libraries were prepared by immunoSEQ multiplex PCR; TCRdb keeps only in-frame clonotypes and omits some of them. In the table there are under 60,000 clones, 89% of which are singletons. The time point is: pre-reinfection, 55 to 20 weeks before reinfection detection. Sorted cells were sequenced directly ex vivo without any in vitro expansion. Input material: naive CD8+ T cells sorted from blood. The receptors here all came from a man aged 18 to 35 with hepatitis C virus infection.

Here the CDR3 reads CASSELAGGPTDTQYF. CDR3 nucleotides: TGCGCCAGCAGCGAACTAGCGGGAGGGCCCACAGATACGCAGTATTTT. V usage is TRBV5-1 and J usage is TRBJ2-3, with 13 nucleotides matching TRBD2. The CDR3 runs to 16 residues. V trimming: 4 bases; J trimming: 2 bases; junction bases outside the gene matches: 4. Germline CDR1 and CDR2: SGHRS and YFSETQ.

The chain combines TRBV5-8 with TRBJ2-5; 9 nucleotides match TRBD2. The J call is uncertain, as TRBJ2-7 better fits the DNA end. The germline V gene has CDR1 SGHTS and CDR2 YDEGEE. The CDR3 contains 16 residues. The CDR3 region has the DNA TGTGCCAGCAGCTTGAAGTATGGACTAGCGTCCTACGAGCAGTACTTC. It is translated as CASSLKYGLASYEQYF.

This clone was found once. The genes are TRBV28 and TRBJ2-7, with 9 bases aligning to TRBD2. The V and J ends lost 6 bases and 4 bases, in that order; junction bases with no gene match: 7. The CDR3 extends over 14 amino acids. CDR1 and CDR2 from the germline V gene are MDHEN and SYDVKM. Here the CDR3 DNA reads TGTGCCAGCAGGTTAGCGGGAGCCCCTTACGAGCAGTACTTC. Translated, it gives CASRLAGAPYEQYF.

Only a few counts were recorded for this clone. The CDR3 region is CASSSIGQGENEKLFF. CDR3 nucleotide sequence: TGTGCCAGCAGCTCCATCGGACAGGGAGAGAATGAAAAACTGTTTTTT. This chain connects TRBV5-5 to TRBJ1-4; TRBD1 aligns across 8 bases. Germline-derived CDR1 and CDR2 are SGHKS and YYEKEE (reference sequence). The CDR3 runs 16 residues. V shed 3 bases, J shed 5 bases, and the junction held 9 bases outside the gene matches.

The chain carries TRBV10-1 and TRBJ1-5, with TRBD1 as a possible D gene (5 bases). This CDR3 is 17 amino acids long. Per the germline V gene, CDR1 is WNHNN and CDR2 is SYGVQD (reference sequence). The V gene lost 7 bases and the J gene lost 5 bases, with 24 bases spanning the gap. For the CDR3, the DNA is TGCGCCAGCACCCTTAACCTGTATGGACACCAATATCAGCCCCAGCATTTT. Protein: CASTLNLYGHQYQPQHF.

The CDR3 nucleotides read TGTGCCATCAGTGCCGCAGCGCAAGAGACCCAGTACTTC. Amino acids: CAISAAAQETQYF. V is TRBV10-3 and J is TRBJ2-5, with D uncertain. The CDR3 runs 13 residues. Germline V gene sequence: CDR1 ENHRY, CDR2 SYGVKD. V shed 4 bases and J shed 2 bases, with 8 bases lying between them.

With regard to this clone: Relative to the germline gene, one junction end is altered; a read error may explain this. The genes are TRBV28 and TRBJ1-3, with TRBD1 identical over 8 bases. CDR3 length equals 14 residues. Looked up from germline, CDR1 is MDHEN and CDR2 is SYDVKM. This chain's CDR3 is CASSLTGAGHTIYF. CDR3 nucleotides: TGTGCCAGCAGCTTGACAGGGGCTGGACACACCATATATTTT.

J is TRBJ2-2 and V is TRBV5-4; 7 bases line up with TRBD1. Per the germline V gene, CDR1 is SGHNT and CDR2 is YYREEE (reference sequence). CDR3 length: 16 residues. V gave up 4 bases and J gave up 5 bases; unmatched junction bases: 11. CDR3 coding DNA: TGTGCCAGCAGCCCAAAGACAGGGTTGGGAACCGGGGAGCTGTTTTTT. Its protein is CASSPKTGLGTGELFF.

V usage is TRBV5-4 and J usage is TRBJ2-1; 14 bases are shared with TRBD2. V shed 5 bases, J shed 10 bases, and the junction held 8 bases outside the gene matches. CDR1 and CDR2 from the germline V gene are SGHNT and YYREEE (reference sequence). This CDR3 comprises 15 residues. CDR3 sequence reads: CASSSGLAGGEEQFF. In DNA form, the CDR3 reads TGTGCCAGCAGTTCCGGACTAGCGGGAGGAGAAGAGCAGTTCTTC.

V usage is TRBV13 and J usage is TRBJ2-2; 7 nucleotides match TRBD2. CDR3 length equals 20 residues. J lost 1 base, V lost 4 bases, and 18 bases had no gene match. In germline, CDR1 is PRHDT, CDR2 FYEKMQ (reference sequence). The CDR3 protein is CASSSTLLLAPSLNTGELFF. As DNA, the CDR3 is TGTGCCAGCAGCTCAACTCTACTACTAGCGCCAAGCCTGAACACCGGGGAGCTGTTTTTT.

The rearrangement links TRBV19 to TRBJ1-5; D perhaps matches TRBD1 (6 bases). Germline V CDR1 and CDR2: LNHDA, SQIVND (reference sequence). The CDR3 runs 12 residues. CDR3 in amino acids: CATGMGHQPQHF. The CDR3, as DNA: TGTGCAACAGGGATGGGTCATCAGCCCCAGCATTTT.

This clone was seen just once. This sequence joins TRBV6-1 and TRBJ2-7; 7 positions match TRBD1. The junction had 10 bases not matched to a gene; V was cut back by 5 bases and J by 3 bases. The germline V gene encodes CDR1 MNHNS and CDR2 SASEGT. This CDR3 has 15 amino acids. CDR3 sequence (DNA): TGTGCCAGCAGTTGGGGACAGACCCCTCTCTACGAGCAGTACGTC. This sequence encodes CASSWGQTPLYEQYV.

This chain links TRBV27 with TRBJ2-5; TRBD2 matches 13 bases. Losses at the gene ends were 5 bases for V and 7 bases for J; bases not matched to a gene: 10. Germline V gene data show CDR1 as MNHEY and CDR2 as SMNVEV (reference sequence). This CDR3 contains 16 residues. The CDR3 region has the DNA TGTGCCAGCAGTACAGGGACTAGCGGGGCGACCCGGACCCAGTACTTC. Its translation: CASSTGTSGATRTQYF.

The V gene is TRBV5-1, the J gene TRBJ1-3; the match to TRBD1 covers 10 bases. Germline assignment: CDR1 SGHRS and CDR2 YFSETQ. Germline trimming cut 0 bases from V and 6 bases from J; bases unmatched to any gene: 12. This CDR3 has 18 amino acids. The CDR3: CASSLDEPPGTGANTIYF. CDR3 coding DNA: TGCGCCAGCAGCTTGGATGAGCCCCCGGGGACAGGGGCAAACACCATATATTTT.